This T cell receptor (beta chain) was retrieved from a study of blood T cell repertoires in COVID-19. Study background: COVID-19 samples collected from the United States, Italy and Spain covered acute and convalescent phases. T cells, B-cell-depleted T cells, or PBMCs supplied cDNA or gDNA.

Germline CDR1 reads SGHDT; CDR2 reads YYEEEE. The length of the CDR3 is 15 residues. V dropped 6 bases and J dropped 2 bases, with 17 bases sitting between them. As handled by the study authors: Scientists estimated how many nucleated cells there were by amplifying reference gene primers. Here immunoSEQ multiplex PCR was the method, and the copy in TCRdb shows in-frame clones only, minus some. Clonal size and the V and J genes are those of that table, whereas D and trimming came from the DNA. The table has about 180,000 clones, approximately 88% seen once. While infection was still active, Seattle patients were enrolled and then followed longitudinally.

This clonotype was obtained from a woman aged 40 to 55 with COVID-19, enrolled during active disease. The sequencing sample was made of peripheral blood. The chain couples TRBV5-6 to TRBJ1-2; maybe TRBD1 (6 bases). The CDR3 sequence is CASTSLGALNYGYTF. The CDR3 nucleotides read TGTGCCAGCACCAGCTTGGGGGCCCTAAACTATGGCTACACCTTC.